Following are 2 T cell receptor beta chains from one sample sequenced in a study of blood T cell repertoires in COVID-19. Repertoires were generated with immunoSEQ multiplex PCR, while TCRdb's copy carries only in-frame clones and drops some. The sample yields about 250,000 clones, approximately 92% seen once. The sample consisted of PBMCs or T cells enriched from blood (not recorded which). All receptors derive from a woman in her late teens or twenties who had recovered from COVID-19.

V and J are TRBV5-1 and TRBJ1-4, with a tentative D call TRBD1 (6 bases). The CDR3 sequence is 14 residues long. CDR1 is SGHRS, CDR2 YFSETQ, per germline. With 2 bases removed from V and 4 bases from J, the gap between germline ends came to 9 bases. CDR3 residues: CASSLQGSNEKLFF. CDR3 bases: TGCGCCAGCAGCTTACAGGGAAGTAATGAAAAACTGTTTTTT.

The chain is built from TRBV7-8 and TRBJ2-7; 7 bases agree with TRBD2. The CDR3 loop spans 15 amino acids. With V trimmed by 0 bases and J by 3 bases, 5 bases remained unmatched. Germline V gene data show CDR1 as SGHVS and CDR2 as FQNEAQ. CDR3 protein: CASSLALAALYEQYF. CDR3 DNA sequence: TGTGCCAGCAGCTTAGCCCTAGCGGCCCTCTACGAGCAGTACTTC.